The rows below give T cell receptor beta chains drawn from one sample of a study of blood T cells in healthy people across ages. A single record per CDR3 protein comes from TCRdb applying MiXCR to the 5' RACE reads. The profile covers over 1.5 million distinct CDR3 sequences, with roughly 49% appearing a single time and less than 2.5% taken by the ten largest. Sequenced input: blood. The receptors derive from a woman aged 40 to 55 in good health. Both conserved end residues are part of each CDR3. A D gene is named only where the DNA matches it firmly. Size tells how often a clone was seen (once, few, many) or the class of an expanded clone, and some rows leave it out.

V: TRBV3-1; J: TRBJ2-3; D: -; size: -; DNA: TGTGCCAGCAGCCAAGAAGGCAGGTTTTCAGATACGCAGTATTTT; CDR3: CASSQEGRFSDTQYF
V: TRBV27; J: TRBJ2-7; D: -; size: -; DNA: TGTGCCAGCAGTTTAATCACGACCTCTGGGTACGAGCAGTACTTC; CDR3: CASSLITTSGYEQYF
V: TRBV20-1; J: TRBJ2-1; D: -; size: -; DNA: TGCAGTCCGGCGGCGGGCAACTACAATGAGCAGTTCTTC; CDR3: CSPAAGNYNEQFF
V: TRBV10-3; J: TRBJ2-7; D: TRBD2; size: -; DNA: TGTGCCATCAGTGACTACGGACTAGCGGGGGTTTACGAGCAGTACTTC; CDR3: CAISDYGLAGVYEQYF
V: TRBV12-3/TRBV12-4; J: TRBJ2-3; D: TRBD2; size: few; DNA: TGTGCCAGCAGTTTAGGTTTGCTAGCGGGGGGGAAGGACACAGATACGCAGTATTTT; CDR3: CASSLGLLAGGKDTDTQYF
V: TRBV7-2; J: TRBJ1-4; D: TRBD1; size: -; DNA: TGTGCCACCCGGGACAGGGGAGATGAAAAACTGTTTTTT; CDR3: CATRDRGDEKLFF
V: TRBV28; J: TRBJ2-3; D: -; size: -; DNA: TGTGCCAGCAGTTCCCACGGCAGCACAGATACGCAGTATTTT; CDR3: CASSSHGSTDTQYF
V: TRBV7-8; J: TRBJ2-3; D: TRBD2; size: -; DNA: TGTGCCAGCAGCCCCCCACGCCTTCCCGGGACTAGCGGGGCAGATACGCAGTATTTT; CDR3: CASSPPRLPGTSGADTQYF
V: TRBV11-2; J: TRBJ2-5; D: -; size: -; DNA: TGTGCCAGCAGGTTTCAGAGCCAAGAGACCCAGTACTTC; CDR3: CASRFQSQETQYF
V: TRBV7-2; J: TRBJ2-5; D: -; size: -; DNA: TGTTCCGGCAGCTTGAGGCAGGGGATTAAGGGGGTGCAGTACTTC; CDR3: CSGSLRQGIKGVQYF
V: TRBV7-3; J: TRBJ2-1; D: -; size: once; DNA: TGTGCCAGCAGCCCAAACCTACAGGGTGATGAGCAGTTCTTC; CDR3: CASSPNLQGDEQFF
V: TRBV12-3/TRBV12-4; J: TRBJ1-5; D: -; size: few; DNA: TGTGCCAGCAGTTCCGGCGGGCCGTATCAGCCCCAGCATTTT; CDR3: CASSSGGPYQPQHF
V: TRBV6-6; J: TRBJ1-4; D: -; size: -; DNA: TGTGCCAGCAGTTCGGGGGAAGCAACTAATGAAAAACTGTTTTTT; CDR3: CASSSGEATNEKLFF
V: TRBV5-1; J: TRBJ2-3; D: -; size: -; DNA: TGCGCCAGCAGCTCGCCCCCTGGGAAGGTCGACCTTGATACGCAGTATTTT; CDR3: CASSSPPGKVDLDTQYF
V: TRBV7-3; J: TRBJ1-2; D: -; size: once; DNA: TGTGCCAGCAGCCCCTACCGGGATGGCTACACCTTC; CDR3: CASSPYRDGYTF
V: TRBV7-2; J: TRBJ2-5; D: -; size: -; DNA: TGTGCCAGCAGCCCGCAATTAAGGAACGGGGGTGGCCAGTACTTC; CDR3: CASSPQLRNGGGQYF